This T cell receptor beta chain was identified during a study of blood T cell repertoires in COVID-19. Profiled with immunoSEQ multiplex PCR; TCRdb holds only in-frame clones, not every one. Here the sample spans approximately 220,000 clones, about 87% being singletons. V was clipped by 0 bases and J by 2 bases, with 10 bases between them. CDR1 ENHRY and CDR2 SYGVKD come from the germline V gene. The CDR3 loop spans 15 amino acids. This receptor was obtained from a man aged 25-45 years who had recovered from COVID-19. The chain combines TRBV10-3 with TRBJ1-2; D perhaps matches TRBD1 (5 bases). The sequenced sample consisted of PBMCs or T cells enriched from blood (not recorded which). CDR3 sequence (DNA): TGTGCCATCAGTGAGTCAGCGACAGCGAACTATGGCTACACCTTC. Protein sequence: CAISESATANYGYTF.